Listed below are T cell receptor beta chains from one sample, sequenced in a study of blood T cells in healthy people across ages. One entry per CDR3 protein results from TCRdb running MiXCR on the 5' RACE reads. The data contain 550,000 to 600,000 distinct CDR3 sequences, 25% to 30% of them seen just once; the ten biggest clones take up less than 20%. What was sequenced was blood. These receptors were taken from a woman between 65 and 79 years old in good health. The CDR3 runs from the conserved cysteine through the conserved F or W. The order of the fields is J gene, clone size, D gene, V gene, CDR3 DNA, CDR3 protein. A D gene is named only where the DNA matches it firmly. A clone size is listed for some rows: how often the clone was seen (once, few, many), or a class if it is expanded.

TRBJ2-7	NA	NA	TRBV9	TGTGCCAGCAGCCCTGGCCAGACAACTCTTTACGAGCAGTACTTC	CASSPGQTTLYEQYF
TRBJ2-7	NA	TRBD1	TRBV29-1	TGCAGCGTTGAACCCGACAGGGTTTACGAGCAGTACTTC	CSVEPDRVYEQYF
TRBJ1-5	NA	NA	TRBV20-1	TGCAGTGTGGGGGCGGGGAGCAATCAGCCCCAGCATTTT	CSVGAGSNQPQHF
TRBJ2-6	NA	NA	TRBV6-2/TRBV6-3	TGTGCCAGCAGTTACGGGGGTAGCTCTGGGGCCAACGTCCTGACTTTC	CASSYGGSSGANVLTF
TRBJ1-4	NA	TRBD1	TRBV12-3/TRBV12-4	TGTGCCAGCAGTAAATCGACAGGGTTTGGTGAAAAACTGTTTTTT	CASSKSTGFGEKLFF
TRBJ2-3	few	TRBD2	TRBV4-2	TGTGCCAGCAGCCTTGGACTAGACGCAGATACGCAGTATTTT	CASSLGLDADTQYF
TRBJ2-5	NA	NA	TRBV7-9	TGTGCCAGCGAGGGGCCCGACCAAGGGACCCAGTACTTC	CASEGPDQGTQYF
TRBJ1-6	NA	NA	TRBV5-5	TGTGCAAGCATACCGGAAGGCTCACCCCTCCACTTT	CASIPEGSPLHF
TRBJ2-7	NA	NA	TRBV29-1	TGCAGCGTTACCGGACTCCTGGCTAGCTCCTACGAGCAGTACTTC	CSVTGLLASSYEQYF
TRBJ2-5	NA	TRBD2	TRBV3-1	TGTGCCAGCAGCCAAGCGGGACTAGCGGGGGGGGAGACCCAGTACTTC	CASSQAGLAGGETQYF
TRBJ2-4	few	NA	TRBV5-1	TGCGCCAGCAGCCAAACCGTCGGAAGGGTGAGTCAGTACTTC	CASSQTVGRVSQYF
TRBJ2-1	NA	NA	TRBV11-1	TGTGCCAGCAGCATTAGGTTGGACTTGTACTACAATGAGCAGTTCTTC	CASSIRLDLYYNEQFF
TRBJ2-1	NA	NA	TRBV29-1	TGCAGCGTCTTACTTATGGTTGAGCAGTCCTTC	CSVLLMVEQSF
TRBJ2-7	NA	NA	TRBV11-1	TGTGCCAGCAGCTACGTACGAGGCGGGAACGAGCGGTACTTC	CASSYVRGGNERYF
TRBJ1-1	few	NA	TRBV7-2	TGTGCCAGCAGCTTAGAACAGACCGCCACTGAAGCTTTCTTT	CASSLEQTATEAFF
TRBJ2-1	few	NA	TRBV18	TGTGCCAGCTCACCTACACGCTCCTACAATGAGCAGTTCTTC	CASSPTRSYNEQFF
TRBJ2-7	few	NA	TRBV2	TGTGCCAGCAAAGCCGGGCCATCCTACGAGCAGTACTTC	CASKAGPSYEQYF
TRBJ1-5	few	NA	TRBV7-2	TGTGCCAGCAGCTGGGGGGTTAGTCAGCCCCAGCATTTT	CASSWGVSQPQHF
TRBJ1-5	NA	NA	TRBV18	TGTGCCAGCTCAAAGGCCCCGGGGGGGGCAGGTCAGCCCCAGCATTTT	CASSKAPGGAGQPQHF
TRBJ1-5	NA	NA	TRBV7-9	TGTGCCAGCAGCTTTCAGGGGCAAGGGCAGCCCCAGCATTTT	CASSFQGQGQPQHF
TRBJ1-2	many	NA	TRBV12-3/TRBV12-4	TGTGCCAGCAGTTTTAGGGGTGGCTATGGCTACACCTTC	CASSFRGGYGYTF
TRBJ2-5	NA	TRBD2	TRBV7-2	TGTGCCAGCAGCTTATCGGGGGGGCTACTTCAAGAGACCCAGTACTTC	CASSLSGGLLQETQYF
TRBJ2-1	few	NA	TRBV6-2/TRBV6-3	TGTGCCAGCAGTTACAGCCAGAACAATGAGCAGTTCTTC	CASSYSQNNEQFF
TRBJ2-7	few	NA	TRBV7-6	TGTGCCAGCAGCTTAGAACCCAGCCCCCTAGTCGAGCAGTACTTC	CASSLEPSPLVEQYF
TRBJ2-4	once	NA	TRBV6-5	TGTGCCAGCAGTTACTCCATCCAGATAGCCAAAAACATTCAGTACTTC	CASSYSIQIAKNIQYF
TRBJ1-6	few	TRBD1	TRBV7-2	TGTGCCAGCAGCCTCAGGGGGTCCGGGGATAATTCACCCCTCCACTTT	CASSLRGSGDNSPLHF
TRBJ2-7	NA	NA	TRBV20-1	TGCAGTGTCGCCCGGGACACCTCGTCCGAGCAGTACTTC	CSVARDTSSEQYF
TRBJ2-4	NA	NA	TRBV12-5	TGTGCTAGTGGCCCTCCCTCGGGAGAAACCATTCAGTACTTC	CASGPPSGETIQYF
TRBJ2-2	NA	NA	TRBV9	TGTGCCAGCAGCGAAGAGGACTGGCTCACCGGGGAGCTGTTTTTT	CASSEEDWLTGELFF
TRBJ1-1	NA	NA	TRBV7-2	TGTGCCCGGCTGGGGGGCACTGAAGCTTTCTTT	CARLGGTEAFF
TRBJ1-2	NA	NA	TRBV20-1	TGCAGTGCTAGATTATATGGCTATGGCCACACCTTC	CSARLYGYGHTF
TRBJ2-4	NA	TRBD1	TRBV20-1	TGCAGTTGCGACAGGGATGGAGCCAAAAACATTCAGTACTTC	CSCDRDGAKNIQYF
TRBJ1-4	NA	NA	TRBV5-1	TGCGCCAGCAGCGTATCAGGGGCCTTTAATGAAAAACTGTTTTTT	CASSVSGAFNEKLFF
TRBJ1-1	NA	TRBD1	TRBV5-1	TGCGCCAGCAGCTTTCCGGGGACAGAGAACACTGAAGCTTTCTTT	CASSFPGTENTEAFF
TRBJ2-4	NA	TRBD2	TRBV5-1	TGCGCCAGCAGCTTGGACGGGAGGGGTGACATTCAGTACTTC	CASSLDGRGDIQYF
TRBJ2-1	NA	TRBD2	TRBV5-1	TGCGCCAGCAGCTTGGCCCTAGCGGGGGGGCCTAGCAATGAGCAGTTCTTC	CASSLALAGGPSNEQFF
TRBJ1-5	many	NA	TRBV29-1	TGCAGCGTTGAAGAATTGAGCGGCTCCCAGCATTTT	CSVEELSGSQHF
TRBJ1-2	NA	NA	TRBV7-9	TGTGCCAGCAGCCCACCTGCGGGGGGGCATGTCTATGGCTACACCTTC	CASSPPAGGHVYGYTF
TRBJ2-7	few	NA	TRBV3-1	TGTGCCAGCAGCCAATATCAGGACAGCATCAATCAGTACTTC	CASSQYQDSINQYF
TRBJ2-7	NA	NA	TRBV2	TGTGCCAGCAGAGCAGGGTCTGAGCAGTACTTC	CASRAGSEQYF
TRBJ1-1	few	TRBD1	TRBV10-3	TGTGCCACCCATACAGGGGAGAACACTGAAGCTTTCTTT	CATHTGENTEAFF
TRBJ2-7	once	NA	TRBV3-1	TGTGCCAGCAGCCAGGCGTGGGGGGCCTTCTCCTACGAGCAGTACTTC	CASSQAWGAFSYEQYF
TRBJ2-7	few	NA	TRBV7-7	TGTGCCAGCATCTTAGCCGAACCGGGACCGACATTGGACTACGAGCAGTACTTC	CASILAEPGPTLDYEQYF
TRBJ1-1	NA	TRBD1	TRBV29-1	TGCAGCGCCCGGGACAGGGGGTACCCTGAAGCTTTCTTT	CSARDRGYPEAFF
TRBJ2-5	many	TRBD2	TRBV5-1	TGCGCCAGCAGCTTGGGGACTAGTCAAGAGACCCAGTACTTC	CASSLGTSQETQYF
TRBJ1-1	NA	NA	TRBV4-3	TGCGCCAGCAGCCAAGTATCCGGGACCCCTAACACTGAAGCTTTCTTT	CASSQVSGTPNTEAFF
TRBJ2-5	few	TRBD2	TRBV20-1	TGCAGTGCTATAGCGGGGGGAGCGGGTGGCCAAGAGACCCAGTACTTC	CSAIAGGAGGQETQYF
TRBJ2-2	few	NA	TRBV11-3	TGTGCCAGCAGCTTAGAAGGCGTCGGGGAGCTGTTTTTT	CASSLEGVGELFF
TRBJ2-2	few	NA	TRBV11-3	TGTGCCAGCAGCTCGCTTGGAGGGAACACCGGGGAGCTGTTTTTT	CASSSLGGNTGELFF
TRBJ1-2	NA	NA	TRBV20-1	TGCAGTGCTACGCGGGGGTATGGCTACACCTTC	CSATRGYGYTF
TRBJ2-5	NA	NA	TRBV6-2/TRBV6-3	TGTGCCAGCAGTTACCAAGCGCGGGGCCAAGAGACCCAGTACTTC	CASSYQARGQETQYF
TRBJ2-1	NA	TRBD2	TRBV11-2	TGTGCCAGCAGCTTAGCTAGCGGGGACAATGAGCAGTTCTTC	CASSLASGDNEQFF
TRBJ1-1	few	NA	TRBV7-9	TGTGCCAGCAGCTTAGCTCCCGGTGAAGCTTTCTTT	CASSLAPGEAFF
TRBJ1-2	few	NA	TRBV20-1	TGCAGTGCTAGAGATCCCAGGGAGGACTACACCTTC	CSARDPREDYTF
TRBJ1-4	NA	TRBD1	TRBV4-3	TGCGCCAGCAGCCAAGATCCCAGGGGGCGGTTTAACGTTGAAAAACTGTTTTTT	CASSQDPRGRFNVEKLFF
TRBJ1-4	few	NA	TRBV7-9	TGTGCCAGCAGCTTAGGGGCTTATGAAAAACTGTTTTTT	CASSLGAYEKLFF
TRBJ1-3	NA	NA	TRBV9	TGTGCCAGCAGCGTAGATGGGTCTGGAAACACCATATATTTT	CASSVDGSGNTIYF
TRBJ2-7	NA	NA	TRBV7-3	TGTGCCAGCAGCCAGGGGTCTGCCCCCTACGAGCAGTACTTC	CASSQGSAPYEQYF